Listed here is a single T cell receptor (beta chain). Its antigen specificity is not known. No much larger clone exists at a distance of one base, and base qualities are not known. This entry belongs to a study of blood T cell repertoires in COVID-19 (dated by TCRdb to 2019 to 2021). Context from the whole study: Collaborator samples came from the United States, Italy and Spain and covered acute and convalescent phases of COVID-19. Subjects who had been exposed to COVID-19, were actively infected with it, or had recovered from it provided the deeply sampled blood TCRbeta repertoires that made up the dataset. Where available, HLA class I and class II types were obtained from metadata supplied by the sample provider rather than from assay-based typing. Sample metadata almost always included a de-identified subject ID, COVID-19 status, age in years and sex. The samples were drawn from two sources: the first 160 participants of the ongoing ImmuneRACE study, and approximately 1,300 subjects contributed by 6 global collaborators. The material from the prospective study consisted of cDNA or gDNA derived from T cells, B-cell-depleted T cells, or PBMCs. The repertoires were released in a freely available public database intended as a resource for research on the immune response to SARS-CoV-2. The research as a whole found: Clinical and demographic metadata were provided uncurated, with the amount varying by source and participant.

The germline V gene specifies SNHLY as CDR1 and FYNNEI as CDR2. The germline V end is reduced by 7 bases and the J end by 6 bases; junction bases left unmatched: 11. The CDR3 spans 15 residues, from the cysteine through the phenylalanine. Of the read, only the CDR3 DNA is kept; its 45 bases are in frame from base 1. TCRbeta CDR3 regions were amplified from genomic DNA using the immunoSEQ Assay, a bias-controlled multiplex PCR. The published analysis was carried out like this. Nucleated cell counts per sample were estimated from amplification of reference gene primers within the assay. Sequence reads were collapsed and filtered to measure the absolute abundance of every unique TCRbeta CDR3 rearrangement. Productive Simpson clonality was computed per sample as the square root of Simpson's diversity index over productive rearrangements. The source is immuneACCESS, and TCRdb retained only in-frame sequences with V and J called. Part of the clones is not carried over; for the studies checked, unresolved V genes explain less than half of this, and the remainder is unexplained. The DNA was the basis for D and trimming; V, J and clone size are from that table. For this sample there are roughly 320,000 clones; around 84% appear just once. Clones ranked in the top ten supply roughly 4.5% of the sample.

Participants in the prospective study were enrolled through a virtual design, were aged 18 to 89 years, and lived in approximately 25 United States geographic areas. Cohort assignment in the prospective study relied on participant-reported clinical history from a screening survey and a study questionnaire. For ImmuneRACE Cohort 3, a participant was defined as recovered based on two consecutive negative NP/OP PCR tests, clearance by a healthcare professional, or resolution of symptoms. Each participant in the prospective study had whole blood, serum and a nasopharyngeal or oropharyngeal swab collected by mobile phlebotomists. Prospective study participants could optionally give additional blood draws and questionnaires over a roughly two-month period. Before DNA extraction, prospective study blood samples were shipped either frozen or at room temperature.

The sequence links TRBV2 to TRBJ1-5; TRBD1 agrees with 8 junctional bases. The specimen was PBMCs or T cells enriched from blood (not recorded which). The clonotype comes from a man aged 25-45 years who had recovered from COVID-19. The CDR3 here reads CASTVLTGVGQPQHF. The sequence in DNA is TGTGCCAGCACGGTTTTGACAGGGGTCGGTCAGCCCCAGCATTTT. Here the CDR3 is joined to the reference TRBV2 and TRBJ1-5 genes, and the full variable domain is: EPEVTQTPSHQVTQMGQEVILRCVPISNHLYFYWYRQILGQKVEFLVSFYNNEISEKSEIFDDQFSVERPDGSNFTLKIRSTKLEDSAMYFCASTVLTGVGQPQHFGDGTRLSIL.